These 7 T cell receptor beta chains were sequenced from one sample in a study of shared clonotypes between healthy human individuals. Clones were sequenced by immunoSEQ multiplex PCR, and TCRdb holds only the in-frame ones, with some missing. The table shows around 2,000,000 clones, with 90% to 95% occurring only once. The specimen sequenced was naive CD4+ T cells sorted from blood. Stated subset: CD45RA+ positively selected. The receptor source for this set is a man in his late teens or twenties in good health.

DNA for the CDR3: TGTGCCAGCCTAAGACGGGAATTCTACGAGCAGTACTTC. Translation gives CASLRREFYEQYF. V usage is TRBV2 and J usage is TRBJ2-7; TRBD2 is a possible D gene (5 bases). CDR3 length equals 13 residues. Germline-derived CDR1 and CDR2 are SNHLY and FYNNEI. Trimming stripped 8 bases from V and 3 bases from J, with 14 bases between.

The chain couples TRBV28 to TRBJ1-1, with a possible D match to TRBD1 (5 bases). Germline loops: CDR1 MDHEN, CDR2 SYDVKM. This CDR3 comprises 14 residues. Between the trimmed V and J ends, which lost 6 bases and 6 bases, there was a span of 17 bases. CDR3 nucleotides: TGTGCCAGCAGCCCTGGACAAAACATCGCTGAAGCTTTCTTT. It translates to CASSPGQNIAEAFF.

V gene TRBV2 combines with J gene TRBJ2-6; D may be TRBD1 or TRBD2 (5 bases each). The CDR3 has 17 residues. V lost 1 base to trimming and J lost 0 bases, with 10 bases between them. CDR1 SNHLY and CDR2 FYNNEI come from the germline V gene. CDR3 region: CASSEGQRNSGANVLTF. The CDR3 coding sequence is TGTGCCAGCAGTGAAGGACAGCGGAACTCTGGGGCCAACGTCCTGACTTTC.

A word on this clone: Additional DNA sequences in this sample encode the identical CDR3. For the CDR3, the DNA is TGTGCCAGCAGTCCAGGGGGGGGAAATCAGCCCCAGCATTTT. Protein sequence: CASSPGGGNQPQHF. V and J are TRBV28 and TRBJ1-5; 7 bases align to TRBD1. This CDR3 has 14 amino acids. Trimming cost V 5 bases and J 4 bases; bases outside gene matches: 5. CDR1 and CDR2 (germline): MDHEN, SYDVKM.

The chain recombines TRBV5-6 with TRBJ1-2; D is possibly TRBD1 (6 bases). This CDR3 is built from 12 residues. Per germline, CDR1 SGHDT and CDR2 YYEEEE. V was clipped by 4 bases and J by 3 bases, with 7 bases between them. The CDR3 region has the DNA TGTGCCAGCAGCGAGGGGGACTATGGCTACACCTTC. This translates into CASSEGDYGYTF.

Points on this clone: Other DNA sequences of this sample code for an identical CDR3. The chain combines TRBV5-1 with TRBJ2-7; 9 bases map to TRBD1. The CDR3 extends over 13 amino acids. V dropped 5 bases and J dropped 4; count of bases not matched to a gene: 4. Per germline, CDR1 SGHRS and CDR2 YFSETQ. The CDR3, as DNA: TGCGCCAGCAGACCGGGACAGGGTTACGAGCAGTACTTC. Residues: CASRPGQGYEQYF. The whole variable domain, filled in from reference TRBV5-1 and TRBJ2-7, reads KAGVTQTPRYLIKTRGQQVTLSCSPISGHRSVSWYQQTPGQGLQFLFEYFSETQRNKGNFPGRFSGRQFSNSRSEMNVSTLELGDSALYLCASRPGQGYEQYFGPGTRLTVT.

This chain connects TRBV2 to TRBJ2-5; D is perhaps TRBD2 (5 bases). Germline V gene lookup returns CDR1 SNHLY and CDR2 FYNNEI. The CDR3 loop spans 12 amino acids. The V end lost 7 bases, the J end lost 9 bases, and 15 bases lay between the germline ends. Written as DNA, the CDR3 is TGTGCCAGCAAGTACAGTATAGCGTCCCAGTACTTC. It is translated as CASKYSIASQYF.